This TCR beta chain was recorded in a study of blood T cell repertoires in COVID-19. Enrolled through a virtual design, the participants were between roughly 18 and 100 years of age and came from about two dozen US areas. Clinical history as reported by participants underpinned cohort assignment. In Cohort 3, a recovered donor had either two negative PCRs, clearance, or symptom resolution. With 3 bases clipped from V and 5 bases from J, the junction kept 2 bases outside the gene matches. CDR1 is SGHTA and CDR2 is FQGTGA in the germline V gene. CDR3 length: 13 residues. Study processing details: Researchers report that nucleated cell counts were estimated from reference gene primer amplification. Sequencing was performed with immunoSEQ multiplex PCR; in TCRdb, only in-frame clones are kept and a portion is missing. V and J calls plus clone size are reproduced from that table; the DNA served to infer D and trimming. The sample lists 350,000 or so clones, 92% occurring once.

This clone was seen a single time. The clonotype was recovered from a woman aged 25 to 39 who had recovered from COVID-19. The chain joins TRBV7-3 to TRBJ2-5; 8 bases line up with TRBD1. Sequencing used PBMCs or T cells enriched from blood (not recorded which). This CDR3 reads CASSFQGAETQYF. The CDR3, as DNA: TGTGCCAGCAGCTTCCAGGGGGCTGAGACCCAGTACTTC.